The 3 T cell receptor beta chains presented below share a single source sample, sequenced in a study of cutaneous CD30+ T cell lymphoproliferative disorder and hepatitis E. The repertoire was sequenced with immunoSEQ multiplex PCR; TCRdb's copy has only in-frame clones and lacks some. The table records about 7,700 clones, roughly 74% of them present only once. The sample consisted of blood. The origin of the receptors is a human donor with a cutaneous T cell lymphoproliferative disorder associated with hepatitis E virus.

This clone is labeled medium-sized. The chain is built from TRBV7-2 and TRBJ1-5, with D unresolved. The CDR3 has 14 amino acids. The V end lost 3 bases, the J end lost 3 bases, and 9 bases lay between the germline ends. Germline V CDR1 and CDR2: SGHTA, FQGNSA. CDR3 residues: CASSFGSINQPQHF. CDR3 nucleotides: TGTGCCAGCAGCTTTGGAAGTATCAATCAGCCCCAGCATTTT.

This clone was seen once. The V and J genes are TRBV27 and TRBJ1-2; TRBD1 might be the D (6 bases). The CDR3 sequence is 15 residues long. V shed 7 bases and J shed 6 bases, with 21 bases lying between them. Per germline, CDR1 MNHEY and CDR2 SMNVEV (reference sequence). CDR3 region: CASNRLPLTGDGYTF. For the CDR3, the DNA is TGTGCCAGCAATAGGCTACCTTTGACAGGAGATGGCTACACCTTC.

V gene TRBV4-2 combines with J gene TRBJ1-1; D might be TRBD1 (5 bases). V was clipped by 3 bases and J by 10 bases, with 30 bases between them. Germline CDR1 reads LGHNA; CDR2 reads YNFKEQ. The CDR3 contains 18 residues. CDR3 region: CASSQLPPGGLGYVGAFF. The CDR3 DNA sequence: TGTGCCAGCAGCCAGCTCCCTCCGGGGGGATTGGGGTATGTTGGAGCTTTCTTT.